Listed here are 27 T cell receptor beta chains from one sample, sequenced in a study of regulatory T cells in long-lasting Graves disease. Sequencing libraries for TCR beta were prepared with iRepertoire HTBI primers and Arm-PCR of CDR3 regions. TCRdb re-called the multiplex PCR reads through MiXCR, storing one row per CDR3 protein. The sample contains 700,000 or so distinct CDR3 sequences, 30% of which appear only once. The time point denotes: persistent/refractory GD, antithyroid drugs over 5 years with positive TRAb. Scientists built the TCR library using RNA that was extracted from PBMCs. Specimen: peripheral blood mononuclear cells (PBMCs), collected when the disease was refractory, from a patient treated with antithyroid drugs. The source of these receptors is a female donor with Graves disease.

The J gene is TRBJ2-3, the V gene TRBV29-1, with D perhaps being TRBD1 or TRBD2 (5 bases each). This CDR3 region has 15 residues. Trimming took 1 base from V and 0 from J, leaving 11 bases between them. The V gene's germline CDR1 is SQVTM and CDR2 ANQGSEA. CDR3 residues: CSVEGDVGSTDTQYF. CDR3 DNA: TGCAGCGTTGAAGGGGACGTAGGCAGCACAGATACGCAGTATTTT.

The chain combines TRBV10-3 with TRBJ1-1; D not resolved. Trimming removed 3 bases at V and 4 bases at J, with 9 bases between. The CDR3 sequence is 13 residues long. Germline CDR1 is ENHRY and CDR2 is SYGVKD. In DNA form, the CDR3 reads TGTGCCATCAGTGATAACCGGGCCACTGAAGCTTTCTTT. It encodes CAISDNRATEAFF.

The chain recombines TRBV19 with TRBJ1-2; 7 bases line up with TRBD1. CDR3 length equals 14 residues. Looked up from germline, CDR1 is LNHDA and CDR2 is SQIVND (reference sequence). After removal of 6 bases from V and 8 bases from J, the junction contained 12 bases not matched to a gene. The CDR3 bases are TGTGCCAGTAGAGAAACGGGGACAGTCAGAGGCTACACCTTC. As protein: CASRETGTVRGYTF.

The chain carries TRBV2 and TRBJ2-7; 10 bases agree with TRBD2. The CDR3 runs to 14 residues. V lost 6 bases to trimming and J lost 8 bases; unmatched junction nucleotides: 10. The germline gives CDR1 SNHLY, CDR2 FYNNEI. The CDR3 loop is CASRAGQREGKQYF. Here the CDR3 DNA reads TGTGCCAGCAGGGCAGGCCAGCGGGAGGGGAAGCAGTACTTC. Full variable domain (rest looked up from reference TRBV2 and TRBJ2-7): EPEVTQTPSHQVTQMGQEVILRCVPISNHLYFYWYRQILGQKVEFLVSFYNNEISEKSEIFDDQFSVERPDGSNFTLKIRSTKLEDSAMYFCASRAGQREGKQYFGPGTRLTVT.

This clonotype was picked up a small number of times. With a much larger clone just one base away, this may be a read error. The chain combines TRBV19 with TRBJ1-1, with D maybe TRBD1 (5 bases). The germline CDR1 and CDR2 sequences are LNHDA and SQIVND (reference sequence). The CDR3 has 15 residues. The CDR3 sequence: CASSRPGGGNTKAFF. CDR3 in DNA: TGTGCCAGTAGTAGGCCTGGGGGAGGGAACACTAAAGCTTTCTTT.

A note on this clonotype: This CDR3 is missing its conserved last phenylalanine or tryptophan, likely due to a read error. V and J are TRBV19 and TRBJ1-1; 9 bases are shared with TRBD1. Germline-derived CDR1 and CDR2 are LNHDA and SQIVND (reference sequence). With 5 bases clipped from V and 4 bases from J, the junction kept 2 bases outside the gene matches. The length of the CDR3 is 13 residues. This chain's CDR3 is CASSLQGATEAFL. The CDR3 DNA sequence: TGTGCCAGTAGTTTACAGGGGGCCACTGAAGCTTTCCTT.

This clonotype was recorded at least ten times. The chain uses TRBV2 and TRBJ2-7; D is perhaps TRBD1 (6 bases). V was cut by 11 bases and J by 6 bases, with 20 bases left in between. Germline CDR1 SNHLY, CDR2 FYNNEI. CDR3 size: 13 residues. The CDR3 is CAVPQGLYAEQYF. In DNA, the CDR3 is TGTGCCGTACCACAGGGTCTCTATGCCGAGCAGTACTTC.

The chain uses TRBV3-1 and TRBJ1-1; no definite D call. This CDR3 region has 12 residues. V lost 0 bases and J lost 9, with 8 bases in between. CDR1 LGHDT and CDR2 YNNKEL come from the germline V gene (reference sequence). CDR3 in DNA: TGTGCCAGCAGCCAAGAGGAAAAGAAAGCTTTCTTT. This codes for CASSQEEKKAFF.

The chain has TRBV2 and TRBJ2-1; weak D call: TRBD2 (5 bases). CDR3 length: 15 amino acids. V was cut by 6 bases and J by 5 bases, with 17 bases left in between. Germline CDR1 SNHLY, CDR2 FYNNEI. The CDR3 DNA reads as TGTGCCAGCAGCTTAGCCATCGGGGTAAACAATGAGCAGTTCTTC. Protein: CASSLAIGVNNEQFF.

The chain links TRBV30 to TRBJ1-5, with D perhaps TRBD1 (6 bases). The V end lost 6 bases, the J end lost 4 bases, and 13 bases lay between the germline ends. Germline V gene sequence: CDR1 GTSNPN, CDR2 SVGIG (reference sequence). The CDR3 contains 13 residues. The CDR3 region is CACANRANQPQHF. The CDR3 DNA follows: TGTGCCTGCGCGAACAGGGCTAATCAGCCCCAGCATTTT.

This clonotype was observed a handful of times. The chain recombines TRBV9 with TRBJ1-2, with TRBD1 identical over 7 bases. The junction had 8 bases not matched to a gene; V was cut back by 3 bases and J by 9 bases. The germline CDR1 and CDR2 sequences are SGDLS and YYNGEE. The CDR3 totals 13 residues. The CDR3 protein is CASSDTDRRSYTF. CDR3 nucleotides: TGTGCCAGCAGCGACACGGACAGGAGGAGCTACACCTTC.

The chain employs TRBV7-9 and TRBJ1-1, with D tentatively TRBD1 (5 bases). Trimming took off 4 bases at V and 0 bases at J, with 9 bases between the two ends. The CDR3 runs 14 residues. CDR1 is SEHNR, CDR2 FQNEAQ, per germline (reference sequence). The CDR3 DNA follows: TGTGCCAGCAGCTGGGGGATCATGAACACTGAAGCTTTCTTT. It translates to CASSWGIMNTEAFF.

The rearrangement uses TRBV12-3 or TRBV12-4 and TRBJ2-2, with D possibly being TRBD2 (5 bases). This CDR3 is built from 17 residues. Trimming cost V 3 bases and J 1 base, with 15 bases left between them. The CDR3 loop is CASSLVGPGLNTGELFF. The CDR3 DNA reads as TGTGCCAGCAGTTTGGTGGGCCCGGGGTTGAACACCGGGGAGCTGTTTTTT.

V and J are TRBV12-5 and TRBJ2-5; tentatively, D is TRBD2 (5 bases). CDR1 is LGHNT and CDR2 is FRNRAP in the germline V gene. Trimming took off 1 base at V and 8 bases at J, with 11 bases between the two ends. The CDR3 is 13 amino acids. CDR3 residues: CASGLGVGRTQYF. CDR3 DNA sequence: TGTGCTAGTGGTTTGGGTGTAGGGAGAACCCAGTACTTC.

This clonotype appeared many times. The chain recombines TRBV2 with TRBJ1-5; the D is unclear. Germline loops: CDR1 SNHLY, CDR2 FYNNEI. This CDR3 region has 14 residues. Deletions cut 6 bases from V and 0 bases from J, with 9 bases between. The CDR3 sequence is CASRKQISNQPQHF. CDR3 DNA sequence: TGTGCCAGCAGGAAACAGATTAGCAATCAGCCCCAGCATTTT.

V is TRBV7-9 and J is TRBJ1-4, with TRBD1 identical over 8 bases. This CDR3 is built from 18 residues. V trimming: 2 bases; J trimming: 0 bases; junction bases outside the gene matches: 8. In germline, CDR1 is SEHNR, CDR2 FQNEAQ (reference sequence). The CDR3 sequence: CASSLRTGMGATNEKLFF. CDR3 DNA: TGTGCCAGCAGCTTACGGACAGGGATGGGGGCAACTAATGAAAAACTGTTTTTT. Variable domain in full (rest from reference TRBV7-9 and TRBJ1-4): DTGVSQNPRHKITKRGQNVTFRCDPISEHNRLYWYRQTLGQGPEFLTYFQNEAQLEKSRLLSDRFSAERPKGSFSTLEIQRTEQGDSAMYLCASSLRTGMGATNEKLFFGSGTQLSVL.

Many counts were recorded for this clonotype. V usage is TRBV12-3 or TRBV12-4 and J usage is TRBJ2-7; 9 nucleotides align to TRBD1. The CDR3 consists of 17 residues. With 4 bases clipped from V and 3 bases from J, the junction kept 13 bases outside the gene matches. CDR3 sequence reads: CASSSAPGQGAYYEQYF. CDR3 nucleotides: TGTGCCAGCAGTTCCGCCCCGGGACAGGGAGCATACTACGAGCAGTACTTC.

This CDR3 is CATQQGVLNTIYF. CDR3 coding DNA: TGTGCCACCCAACAGGGCGTATTGAACACCATATATTTT. The chain uses TRBV2 and TRBJ1-3; maybe TRBD1 (6 bases). Trimming removed 10 bases from V and 7 bases from J, with 17 bases in between. Germline V gene sequence: CDR1 SNHLY, CDR2 FYNNEI. The CDR3 loop spans 13 amino acids.

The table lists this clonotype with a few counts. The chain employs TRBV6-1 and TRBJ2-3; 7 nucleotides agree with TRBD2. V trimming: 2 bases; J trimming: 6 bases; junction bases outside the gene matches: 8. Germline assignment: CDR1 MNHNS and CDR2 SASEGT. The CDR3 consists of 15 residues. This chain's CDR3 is CASSEPGEGFDTQYF. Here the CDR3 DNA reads TGTGCCAGCAGTGAACCCGGGGAGGGGTTCGATACGCAGTATTTT.

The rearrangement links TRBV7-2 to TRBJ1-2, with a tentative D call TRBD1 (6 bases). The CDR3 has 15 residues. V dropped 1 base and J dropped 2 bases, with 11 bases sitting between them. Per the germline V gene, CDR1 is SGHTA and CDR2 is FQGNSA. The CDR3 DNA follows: TGTGCCAGCAGCTTAGACGACAGGAGAAACTATGGCTACACCTTC. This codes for CASSLDDRRNYGYTF.

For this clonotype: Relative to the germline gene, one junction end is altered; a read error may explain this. CDR3 amino acids: CASSYGTSGTYEQSF. The CDR3 bases are TGTGCCAGCAGCTATGGGACTAGCGGGACCTACGAGCAGTCCTTC. This chain links TRBV13 with TRBJ2-7; 13 bases agree with TRBD2. This CDR3 is built from 15 residues. Germline V gene lookup returns CDR1 PRHDT and CDR2 FYEKMQ (reference sequence).

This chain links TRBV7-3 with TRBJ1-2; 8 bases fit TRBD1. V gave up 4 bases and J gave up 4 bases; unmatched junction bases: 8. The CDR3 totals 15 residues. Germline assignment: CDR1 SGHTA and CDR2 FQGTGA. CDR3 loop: CASSSGPGQVYGYTF. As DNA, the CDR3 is TGTGCCAGCAGCTCGGGCCCGGGACAGGTCTATGGCTACACCTTC.

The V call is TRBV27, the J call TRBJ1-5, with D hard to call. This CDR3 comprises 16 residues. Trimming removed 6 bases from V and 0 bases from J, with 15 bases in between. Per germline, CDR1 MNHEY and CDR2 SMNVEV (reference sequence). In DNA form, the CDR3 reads TGTGCCAGCAGACCCCGGGCAGTCAATAGCAATCAGCCCCAGCATTTT. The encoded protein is CASRPRAVNSNQPQHF.

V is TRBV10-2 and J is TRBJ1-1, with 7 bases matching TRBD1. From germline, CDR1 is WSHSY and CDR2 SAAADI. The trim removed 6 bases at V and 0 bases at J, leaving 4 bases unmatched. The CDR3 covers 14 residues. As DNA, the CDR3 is TGCGCCAGCAGGGGACAGATTATGAACACTGAAGCTTTCTTT. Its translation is CASRGQIMNTEAFF.

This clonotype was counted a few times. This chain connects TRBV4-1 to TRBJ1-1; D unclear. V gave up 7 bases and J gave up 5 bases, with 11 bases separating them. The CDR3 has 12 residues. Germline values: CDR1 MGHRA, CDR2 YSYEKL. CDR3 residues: CASIDTSTEAFF. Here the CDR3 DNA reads TGCGCCAGCATCGACACATCGACTGAAGCTTTCTTT.

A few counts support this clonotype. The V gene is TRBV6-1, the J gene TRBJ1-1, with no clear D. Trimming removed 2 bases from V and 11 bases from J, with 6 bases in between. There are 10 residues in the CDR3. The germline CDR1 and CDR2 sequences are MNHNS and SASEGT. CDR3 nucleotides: TGTGCCAGCAGTGAATTCGGTGCTTTCTTT. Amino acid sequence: CASSEFGAFF.

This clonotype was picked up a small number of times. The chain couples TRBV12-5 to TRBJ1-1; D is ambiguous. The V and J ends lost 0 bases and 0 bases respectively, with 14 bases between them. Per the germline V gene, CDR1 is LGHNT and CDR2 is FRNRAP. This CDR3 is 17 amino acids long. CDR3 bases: TGTGCTAGTGGTTTGGTCCCCGGCTTGGTAATGAACACTGAAGCTTTCTTT. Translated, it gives CASGLVPGLVMNTEAFF.